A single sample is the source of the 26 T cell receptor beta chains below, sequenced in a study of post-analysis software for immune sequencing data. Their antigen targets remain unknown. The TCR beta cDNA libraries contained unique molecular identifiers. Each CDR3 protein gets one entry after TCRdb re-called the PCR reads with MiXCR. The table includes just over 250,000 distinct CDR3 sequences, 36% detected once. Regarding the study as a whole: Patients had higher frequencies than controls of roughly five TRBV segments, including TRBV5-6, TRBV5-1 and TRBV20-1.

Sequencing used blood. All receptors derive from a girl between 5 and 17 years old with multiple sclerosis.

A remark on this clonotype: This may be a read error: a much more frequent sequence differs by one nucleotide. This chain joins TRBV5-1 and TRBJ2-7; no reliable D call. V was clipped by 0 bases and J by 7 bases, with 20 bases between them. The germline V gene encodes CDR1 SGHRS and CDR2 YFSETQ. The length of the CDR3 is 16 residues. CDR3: CASSLAGRTVGDEQYF. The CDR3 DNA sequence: TGCGCCAGCAGCTTGGCCGGGCGGACGGTTGGGGATGAGCAGTACTTC. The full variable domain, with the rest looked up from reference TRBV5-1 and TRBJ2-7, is KAGVTQTPRYLIKTRGQQVTLSCSPISGHRSVSWYQQTPGQGLQFLFEYFSETQRNKGNFPGRFSGRQFSNSRSEMNVSTLELGDSALYLCASSLAGRTVGDEQYFGPGTRLTVT.

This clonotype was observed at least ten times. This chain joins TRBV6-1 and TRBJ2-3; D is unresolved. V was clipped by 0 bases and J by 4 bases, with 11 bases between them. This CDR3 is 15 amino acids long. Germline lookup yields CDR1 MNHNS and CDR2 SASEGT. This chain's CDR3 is CASSEATSMPDTQYF. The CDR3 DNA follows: TGTGCCAGCAGTGAAGCGACCTCGATGCCAGATACGCAGTATTTT.

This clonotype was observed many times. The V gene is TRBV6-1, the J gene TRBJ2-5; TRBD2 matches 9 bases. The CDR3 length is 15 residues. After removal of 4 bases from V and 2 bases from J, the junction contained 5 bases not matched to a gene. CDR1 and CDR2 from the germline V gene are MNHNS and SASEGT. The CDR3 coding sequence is TGTGCCAGCAGTGGTGGTAGCGGGAGACAAGAGACCCAGTACTTC. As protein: CASSGGSGRQETQYF.

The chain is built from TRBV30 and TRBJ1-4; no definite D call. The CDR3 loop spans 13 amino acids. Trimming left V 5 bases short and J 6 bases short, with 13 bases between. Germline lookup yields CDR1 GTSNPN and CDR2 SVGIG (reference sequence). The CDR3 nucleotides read TGTGCCTGGGGCCGGCAACTGGATGAAAAACTGTTTTTT. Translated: CAWGRQLDEKLFF.

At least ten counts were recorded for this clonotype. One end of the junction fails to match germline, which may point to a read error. The CDR3 DNA sequence: TGCAGTACTAGAGATCAGAGGGAGGTTGAAGCTTTCTTT. It translates to CSTRDQREVEAFF. The V call is TRBV20-1, the J call TRBJ1-1, with D unresolved. The CDR3 totals 13 residues. CDR1 DFQATT and CDR2 SNEGSKA come from the germline V gene (reference sequence).

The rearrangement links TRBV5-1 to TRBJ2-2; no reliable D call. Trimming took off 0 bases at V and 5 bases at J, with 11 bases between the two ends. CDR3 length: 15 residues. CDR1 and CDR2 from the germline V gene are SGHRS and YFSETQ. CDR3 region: CASSLAILRTGELFF. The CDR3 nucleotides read TGCGCCAGCAGCTTGGCCATACTACGGACCGGGGAGCTGTTTTTT.

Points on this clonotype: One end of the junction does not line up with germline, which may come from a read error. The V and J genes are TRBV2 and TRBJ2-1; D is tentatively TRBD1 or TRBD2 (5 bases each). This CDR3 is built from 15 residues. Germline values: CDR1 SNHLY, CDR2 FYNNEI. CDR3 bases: TGCGCCAGCAGTGGCGAGGCTAGGAGAGGGGTTGAGCAGTTCTTC. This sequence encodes CASSGEARRGVEQFF.

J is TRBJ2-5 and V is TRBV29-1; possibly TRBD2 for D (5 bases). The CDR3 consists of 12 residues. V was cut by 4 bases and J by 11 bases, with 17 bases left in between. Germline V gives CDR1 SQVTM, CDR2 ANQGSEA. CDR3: CSVGMRRGEQYF. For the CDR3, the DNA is TGCAGCGTTGGGATGCGCCGTGGGGAGCAGTACTTC.

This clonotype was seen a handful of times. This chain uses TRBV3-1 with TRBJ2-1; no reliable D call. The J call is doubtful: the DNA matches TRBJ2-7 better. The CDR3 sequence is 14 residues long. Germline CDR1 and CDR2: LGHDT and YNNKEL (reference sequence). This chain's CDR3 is CASSQDPVYNEQYF. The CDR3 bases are TGTGCCAGCAGCCAAGATCCCGTTTACAATGAGCAGTACTTC.

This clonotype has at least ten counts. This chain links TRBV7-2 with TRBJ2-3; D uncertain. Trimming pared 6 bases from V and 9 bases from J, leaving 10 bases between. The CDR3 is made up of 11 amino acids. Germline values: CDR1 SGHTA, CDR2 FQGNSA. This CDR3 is CASSRITTQYF. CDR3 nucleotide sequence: TGTGCCAGCAGTCGCATTACCACGCAGTATTTT.

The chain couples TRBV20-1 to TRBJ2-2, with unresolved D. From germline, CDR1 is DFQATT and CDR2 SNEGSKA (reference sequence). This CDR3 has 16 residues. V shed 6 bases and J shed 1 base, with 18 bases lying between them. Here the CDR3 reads CSAFFRAPKNTGELFF. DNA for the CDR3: TGCAGTGCATTTTTTAGGGCCCCTAAGAACACCGGGGAGCTGTTTTTT.

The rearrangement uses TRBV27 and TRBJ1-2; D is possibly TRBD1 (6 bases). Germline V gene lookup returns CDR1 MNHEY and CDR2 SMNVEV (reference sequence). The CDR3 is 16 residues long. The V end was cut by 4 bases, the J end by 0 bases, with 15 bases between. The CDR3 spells CASSSWTDSSNYGYTF. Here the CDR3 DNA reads TGTGCCAGCAGTTCCTGGACAGATTCTTCTAACTATGGCTACACCTTC.

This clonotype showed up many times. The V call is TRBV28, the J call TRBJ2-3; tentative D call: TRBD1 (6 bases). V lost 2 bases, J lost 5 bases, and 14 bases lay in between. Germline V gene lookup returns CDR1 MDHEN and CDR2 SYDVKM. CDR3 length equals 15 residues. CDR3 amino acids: CASSLRTGNRDTQYF. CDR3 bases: TGTGCCAGCAGTTTACGAACAGGGAACAGAGATACGCAGTATTTT.

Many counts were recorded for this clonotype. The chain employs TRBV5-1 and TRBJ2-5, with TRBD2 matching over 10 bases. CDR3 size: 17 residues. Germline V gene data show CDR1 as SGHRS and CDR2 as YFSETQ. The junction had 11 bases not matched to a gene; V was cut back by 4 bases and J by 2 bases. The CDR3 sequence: CASSLRTSGFSQETQYF. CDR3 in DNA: TGCGCCAGCAGCCTCCGGACTAGCGGTTTCTCACAAGAGACCCAGTACTTC. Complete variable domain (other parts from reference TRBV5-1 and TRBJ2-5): KAGVTQTPRYLIKTRGQQVTLSCSPISGHRSVSWYQQTPGQGLQFLFEYFSETQRNKGNFPGRFSGRQFSNSRSEMNVSTLELGDSALYLCASSLRTSGFSQETQYFGPGTRLLVL.

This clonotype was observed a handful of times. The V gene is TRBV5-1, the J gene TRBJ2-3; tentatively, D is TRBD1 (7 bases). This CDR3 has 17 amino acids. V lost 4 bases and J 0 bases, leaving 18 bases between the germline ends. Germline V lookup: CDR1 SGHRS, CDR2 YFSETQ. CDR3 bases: TGCGCCAGCAGCCTGACAGGGACCGGGAGCAGCACAGATACGCAGTATTTT. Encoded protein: CASSLTGTGSSTDTQYF.

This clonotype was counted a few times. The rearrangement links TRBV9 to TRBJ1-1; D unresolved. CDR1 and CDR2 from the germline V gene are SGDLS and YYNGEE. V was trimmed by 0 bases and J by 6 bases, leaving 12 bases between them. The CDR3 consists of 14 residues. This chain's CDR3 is CASSVEVGKAEAFF. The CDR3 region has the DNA TGTGCCAGCAGCGTAGAGGTCGGGAAAGCTGAAGCTTTCTTT.

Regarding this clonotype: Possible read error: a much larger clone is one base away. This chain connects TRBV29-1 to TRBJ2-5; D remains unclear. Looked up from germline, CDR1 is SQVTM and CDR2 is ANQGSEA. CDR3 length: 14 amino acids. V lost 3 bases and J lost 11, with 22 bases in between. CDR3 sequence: CSVEGSSSLNEQYF. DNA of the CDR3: TGCAGCGTTGAGGGTAGCTCGAGTCTCAATGAGCAGTACTTC.

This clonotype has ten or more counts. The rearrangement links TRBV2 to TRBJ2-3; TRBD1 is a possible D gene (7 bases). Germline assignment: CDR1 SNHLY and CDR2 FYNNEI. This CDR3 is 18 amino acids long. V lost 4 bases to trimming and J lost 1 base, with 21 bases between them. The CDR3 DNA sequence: TGTGCCAGCAGTGCAGAGGGGGCGAGAATAGCGGGCACAGATACGCAGTATTTT. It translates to CASSAEGARIAGTDTQYF.

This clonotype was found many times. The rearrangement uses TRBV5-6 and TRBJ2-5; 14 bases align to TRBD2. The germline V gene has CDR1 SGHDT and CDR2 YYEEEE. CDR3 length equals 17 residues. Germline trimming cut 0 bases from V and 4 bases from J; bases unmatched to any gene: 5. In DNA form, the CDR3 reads TGTGCCAGCAGCTTGGCGACTAGCGGGGGGGCCCGAGAGACCCAGTACTTC. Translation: CASSLATSGGARETQYF.

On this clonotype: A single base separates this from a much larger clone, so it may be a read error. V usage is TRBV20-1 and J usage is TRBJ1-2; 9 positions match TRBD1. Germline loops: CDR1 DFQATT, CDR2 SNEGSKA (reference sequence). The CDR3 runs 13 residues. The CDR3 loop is CGASNRGHNGYTF. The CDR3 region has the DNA TGCGGTGCTTCCAACAGGGGGCATAACGGCTACACCTTC.

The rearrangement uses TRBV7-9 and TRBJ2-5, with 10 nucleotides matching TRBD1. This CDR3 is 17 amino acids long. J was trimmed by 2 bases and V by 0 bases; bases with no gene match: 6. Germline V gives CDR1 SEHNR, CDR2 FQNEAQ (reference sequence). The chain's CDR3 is CASSLAARDRGQETQYF. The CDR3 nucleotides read TGTGCCAGCAGCTTAGCGGCCAGGGACAGGGGACAAGAGACCCAGTACTTC.

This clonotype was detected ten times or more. The CDR3 DNA reads as TGCAGCGTTGTTGACCGTCAAGAGACCCAGTACTTC. It codes for CSVVDRQETQYF. The V call is TRBV29-1, the J call TRBJ2-5, with D unresolved. Germline-derived CDR1 and CDR2 are SQVTM and ANQGSEA. There are 12 residues in the CDR3. V was shortened by 4 bases and J by 2 bases, with 8 bases between the two germline ends.

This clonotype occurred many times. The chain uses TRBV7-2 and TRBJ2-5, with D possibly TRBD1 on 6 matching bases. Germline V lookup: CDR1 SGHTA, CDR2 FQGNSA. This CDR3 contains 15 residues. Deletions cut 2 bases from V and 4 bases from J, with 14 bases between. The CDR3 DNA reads TGTGCCAGCAGCTTAAGACAGGCCTCGGGAGAGACCCAGTACTTC. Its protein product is CASSLRQASGETQYF.

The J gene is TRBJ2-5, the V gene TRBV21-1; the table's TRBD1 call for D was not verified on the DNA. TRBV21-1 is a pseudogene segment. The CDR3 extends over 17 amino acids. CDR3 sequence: CASSKGVQGVTQETQYF. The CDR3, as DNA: TGTGCCAGCAGCAAAGGGGTACAGGGGGTTACCCAAGAGACCCAGTACTTC.

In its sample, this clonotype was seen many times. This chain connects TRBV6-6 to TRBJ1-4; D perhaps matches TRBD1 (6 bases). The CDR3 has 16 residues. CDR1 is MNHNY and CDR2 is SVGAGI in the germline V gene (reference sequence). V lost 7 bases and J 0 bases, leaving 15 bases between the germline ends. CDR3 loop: CASKGIQGATNEKLFF. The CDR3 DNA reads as TGTGCCAGCAAAGGGATACAGGGAGCAACTAATGAAAAACTGTTTTTT.

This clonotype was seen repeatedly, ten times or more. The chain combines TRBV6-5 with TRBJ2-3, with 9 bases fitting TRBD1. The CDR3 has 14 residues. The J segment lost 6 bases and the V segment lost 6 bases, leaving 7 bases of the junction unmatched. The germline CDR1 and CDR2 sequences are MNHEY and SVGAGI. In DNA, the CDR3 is TGTGCCAGCAGGCCACCAGACAGGGGGGATACGCAGTATTTT. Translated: CASRPPDRGDTQYF.